This T cell receptor (beta chain) was sequenced during a study of cytomegalovirus exposure and HLA in healthy donors. The study, taken as a whole, reports: Analyzed later, association rates of TCRs varied across HLA loci, with DRB1 most and HLA-C fewest. In vitro data verified a few CMV-associated chains as specific for CMV antigens. The likely origin of a cluster of highly shared sequence variants was a sequencing artifact.

CDR1 is SEHNR, CDR2 FQNEAQ, per germline (reference sequence). The CDR3 sequence is 18 residues long. PCR employed 60 Vbeta and 13 Jbeta primers. Sequencing was performed with immunoSEQ multiplex PCR; in TCRdb, only in-frame clones are kept and a portion is missing. The sample shows more than 130,000 clones, roughly four fifths of them seen only once. A remark on this clone: The antigen is unknown. Mismatch with germline at one junction end may stem from a read error.

This receptor was taken from a woman in her 50s in good health and CMV-seronegative. The specimen was PBMCs. This chain joins TRBV7-9 and TRBJ2-3; 9 bases line up with TRBD2. The CDR3 nucleotides read TGTGCCAGCAGCTCAGGACAAGAGGCTAGCGGGGCCTCAGACACGCAGTATTTT. Protein sequence: CASSSGQEASGASDTQYF.